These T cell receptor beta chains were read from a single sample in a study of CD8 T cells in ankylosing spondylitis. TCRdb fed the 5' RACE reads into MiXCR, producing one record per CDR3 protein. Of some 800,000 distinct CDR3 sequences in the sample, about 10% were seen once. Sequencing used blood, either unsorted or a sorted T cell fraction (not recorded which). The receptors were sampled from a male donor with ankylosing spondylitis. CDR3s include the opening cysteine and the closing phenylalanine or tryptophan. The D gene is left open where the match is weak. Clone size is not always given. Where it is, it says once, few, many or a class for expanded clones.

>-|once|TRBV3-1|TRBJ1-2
TGTGCCAGCAGACTGGGGACAACGGGAGGATCTGGCTACACCTTC
CASRLGTTGGSGYTF
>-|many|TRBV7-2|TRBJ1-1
TGTGCCAGCAGCCAGAGGACGGTGAACACTGAAGCTTTCTTT
CASSQRTVNTEAFF
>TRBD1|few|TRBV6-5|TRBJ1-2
TGTGCCAGCAGTTACTTTTACAGGGGGAACTATGGCTACACCTTC
CASSYFYRGNYGYTF
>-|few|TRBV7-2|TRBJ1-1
TGTGCCAGCAGCCTACCTGGGAGGGAGAGGACTGAAGCTTTCTTT
CASSLPGRERTEAFF
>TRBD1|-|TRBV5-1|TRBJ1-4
TGCGCCAGCAGCTCCTGGGGACAGGAAGGTGAAAAACTGTTTTTT
CASSSWGQEGEKLFF
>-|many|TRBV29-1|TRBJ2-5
TGCAGCGTTGAAGATCGTTGGGTTGGGGAGACCCAGTACTTC
CSVEDRWVGETQYF
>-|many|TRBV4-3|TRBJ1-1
TGCGCCAGCAGCCAAGATTCCTTGCTTATGGCTGAAGCTTTCTTT
CASSQDSLLMAEAFF
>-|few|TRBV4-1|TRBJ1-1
TGCGCCAGCAGCCCGAGACAGGAGAGCGGCGCTGAAGCTTTCTTT
CASSPRQESGAEAFF
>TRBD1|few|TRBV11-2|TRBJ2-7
TGTGCCAGCAGCTTCATCGGGACAGACCCTTTCTTC
CASSFIGTDPFF
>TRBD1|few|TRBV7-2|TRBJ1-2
TGTGCCAGCAGCCGGAAGGGACAGGGTTCCCATGGCTACACCTTC
CASSRKGQGSHGYTF
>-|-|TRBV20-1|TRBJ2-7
TGCAGTGCTACCAGAGACGGTACCTACGAGCAGTACTTC
CSATRDGTYEQYF
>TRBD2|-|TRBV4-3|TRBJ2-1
TGCGCCAGCAGCCAAAAAGTTGGCAGCGGGGGCCCTCTCTTC
CASSQKVGSGGPLF
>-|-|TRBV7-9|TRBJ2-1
TGTGCCAGCAGCGGCGCGGGATTCTCCTACAATGAGCAGTTCTTC
CASSGAGFSYNEQFF
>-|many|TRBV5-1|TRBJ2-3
TGCGCCAGCGGGAGCGATGTCACAGATACGCAGTATTTT
CASGSDVTDTQYF
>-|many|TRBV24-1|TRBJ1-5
TGTGCCACCAGTGATTTTACGCAGGGGTGGCATTTT
CATSDFTQGWHF
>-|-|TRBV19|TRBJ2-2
TGTGCCAGTAACCGCGGCTACACCGAGGAGCTGTTTTTT
CASNRGYTEELFF
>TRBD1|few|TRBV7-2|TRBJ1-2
TGTGCCAGCAGCTCGGGACAGGGGTTCTATGGCTACACCTTC
CASSSGQGFYGYTF
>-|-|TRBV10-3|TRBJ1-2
TGTGCCATCAGCTTCAGGGTTGGCAACTATGGCTACACCTTC
CAISFRVGNYGYTF
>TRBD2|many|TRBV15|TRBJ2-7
TGTGCCACCAGCAGAGATCGACTAGCGGGAAACGAGCAGTACTTC
CATSRDRLAGNEQYF
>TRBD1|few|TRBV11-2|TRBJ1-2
TGTGCCAGCAGCTTAGTATGGGGTGGGACAGGGGATGGCTATGGCTACACCTTC
CASSLVWGGTGDGYGYTF
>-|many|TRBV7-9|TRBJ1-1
TGTGCCAGCAGCTTAGCGCACACTGAAGCTTTCTTT
CASSLAHTEAFF
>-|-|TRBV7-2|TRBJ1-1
TGTGCCAGCAGCTTATTATCGAACACTGAAGCTTTCTTT
CASSLLSNTEAFF
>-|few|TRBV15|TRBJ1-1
TGTGCCACCAGCAGAGAGGCAGCTATGAACACTGAAGCTTTCTTT
CATSREAAMNTEAFF
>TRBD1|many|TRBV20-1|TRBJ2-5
TGCAGTGCTAGCCCGACAGGGCTCGAAACCCAGTACTTC
CSASPTGLETQYF
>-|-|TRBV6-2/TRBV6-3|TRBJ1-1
TGTGCCAGCAGTAACCCGACAGGAGAAGCTTTCTTT
CASSNPTGEAFF
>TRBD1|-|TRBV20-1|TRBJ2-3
TGCAGTGCTCAGAGAACCGGACAGGGCACAGATACGCAGTATTTT
CSAQRTGQGTDTQYF
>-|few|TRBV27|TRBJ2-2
TGTGCCAGCAGGAGACCGGGGGTGGCCGGGGAGCTGTTTTTT
CASRRPGVAGELFF
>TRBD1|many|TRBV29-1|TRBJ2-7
TGCAGCGTCACCGGGACAGGGCGCCACGAGCAGTACTTC
CSVTGTGRHEQYF
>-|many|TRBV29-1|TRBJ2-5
TGCAGCGTTCAAACCCTTCTGATGGAGACCCAGTACTTC
CSVQTLLMETQYF
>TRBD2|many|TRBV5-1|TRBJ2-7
TGCGCCAGCAGCCTGGGGAGGGGTCCCTACGAGCAGTACTTC
CASSLGRGPYEQYF
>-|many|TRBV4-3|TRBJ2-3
TGCGCCAGCAGCCAAATGGGACGTACCCCATTCACAGATACGCAGTATTTT
CASSQMGRTPFTDTQYF
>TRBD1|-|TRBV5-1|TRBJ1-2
TGCGCCAGCAGCTTGGAGGGACAGGCGATCTATGGCTACACCTTC
CASSLEGQAIYGYTF
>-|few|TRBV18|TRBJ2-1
TGTGCCAGCTCACCTAGGAGGGGGGAATACAATGAGCAGTTCTTC
CASSPRRGEYNEQFF
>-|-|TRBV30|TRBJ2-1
TGTGCCTGGAGTGTAATAGCTACCTACAATGAGCAGTTCTTC
CAWSVIATYNEQFF
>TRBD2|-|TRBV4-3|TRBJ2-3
TGCGCCAGCAGCCACGGAAGCGGGAGGGTCACAGATACGCAGTATTTT
CASSHGSGRVTDTQYF
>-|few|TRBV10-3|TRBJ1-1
TGTGCCATCAGTGAGTCTTGGGGTAGGAACACTGAAGCTTTCTTT
CAISESWGRNTEAFF
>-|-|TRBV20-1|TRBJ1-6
TGCAGTGCTAGTGGAGTCTACCGGGATAATTCACCCCTCCACTTT
CSASGVYRDNSPLHF
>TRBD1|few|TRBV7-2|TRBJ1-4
TGTGCCAGCAGCTACCACTTGGGACAGGCCCTTAATGAAAAACTGTTTTTT
CASSYHLGQALNEKLFF
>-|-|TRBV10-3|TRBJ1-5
TGTGCCACCCAAAGAGAACAGGGCAATCAGCCCCAGCATTTT
CATQREQGNQPQHF
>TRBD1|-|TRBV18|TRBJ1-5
TGTGCCAGCTCACCCCAAAGGACAGGGGGCTATCAGCCCCAGCATTTT
CASSPQRTGGYQPQHF
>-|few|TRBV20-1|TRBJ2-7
TGCAGTGCGCAGGTTAGGAACGAGCAGTACTTC
CSAQVRNEQYF
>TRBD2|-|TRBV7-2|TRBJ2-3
TGTGCCAGCAGCTATGGTAGCGGGAGGTATGGAGATACGCAGTATTTT
CASSYGSGRYGDTQYF
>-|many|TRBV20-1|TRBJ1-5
TGCAGTGCTAGTGTACCAGGGGCCCTGGAGCCCCAGCATTTT
CSASVPGALEPQHF
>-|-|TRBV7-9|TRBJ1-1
TGTGCCAGCAGCTTCTGGCCAGGGTTCGAGGGGATGGCTGAAGCTTTCTTT
CASSFWPGFEGMAEAFF
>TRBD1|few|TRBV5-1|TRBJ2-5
TGCGCCAGCAGCTTTACCGGGACAGAGACTCAAGAGACCCAGTACTTC
CASSFTGTETQETQYF
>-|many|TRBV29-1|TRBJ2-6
TGCAGCGTTGGATTGGGGGACGGGGCCAACGTCCTGACTTTC
CSVGLGDGANVLTF
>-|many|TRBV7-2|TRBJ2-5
TGTGCCAGCTCACGTAGTCGGGAGACCCAGTACTTC
CASSRSRETQYF
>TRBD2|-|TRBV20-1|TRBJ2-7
TGCAGTGCTATTTACAGCGGGGGGAGCTCCTACGAGCAGTACTTC
CSAIYSGGSSYEQYF
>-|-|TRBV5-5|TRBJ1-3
TGTGCCAGCAGCTTCCAACCCGGACACGAGGGAAACACCATATATTTT
CASSFQPGHEGNTIYF
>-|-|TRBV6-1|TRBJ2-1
TGTGCCAGCACCCTGGACTACTCCTACAATGAGCAGTTCTTC
CASTLDYSYNEQFF
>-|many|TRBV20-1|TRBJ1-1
TGCAGTGGAGGACAGCTGAACACTGAAGCTTTCTTT
CSGGQLNTEAFF
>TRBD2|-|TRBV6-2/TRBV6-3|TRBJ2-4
TGTGCCAGCAGTTACGACAGGGGCCGACTAGCGGGGGGCCAGTACTTC
CASSYDRGRLAGGQYF
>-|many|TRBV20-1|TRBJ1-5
TGCAGTGCTTCGGACAGAAGTTTCAATCAGCCCCAGCATTTT
CSASDRSFNQPQHF
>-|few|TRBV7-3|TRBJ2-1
TGTGCCAGCAGCTTAAACACCAATTCAGAGCAGTTCTTC
CASSLNTNSEQFF
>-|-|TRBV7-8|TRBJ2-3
TGTGCCAGCAGCTTAAACTGGCTCATACTCACAGATACGCAGTATTTT
CASSLNWLILTDTQYF
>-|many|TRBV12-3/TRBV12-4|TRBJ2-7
TGTGCCAGCAGTTTTAGGCCAACCTACGAGCAGTACTTC
CASSFRPTYEQYF
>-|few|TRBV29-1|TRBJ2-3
TGCAGCGTCCGGGACCGTTCTGGTATTAAGGCAGATACGCAGTATTTT
CSVRDRSGIKADTQYF